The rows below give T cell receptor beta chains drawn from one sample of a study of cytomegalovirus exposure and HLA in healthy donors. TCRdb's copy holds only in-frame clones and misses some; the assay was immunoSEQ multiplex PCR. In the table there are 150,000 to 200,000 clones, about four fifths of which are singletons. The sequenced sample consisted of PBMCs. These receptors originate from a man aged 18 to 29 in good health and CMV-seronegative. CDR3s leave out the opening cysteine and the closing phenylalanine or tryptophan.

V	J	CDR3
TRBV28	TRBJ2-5	ASSFVSGWSETQY
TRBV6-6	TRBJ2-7	ASRSLLSKQY
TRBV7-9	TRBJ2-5	ASSSDGISQETQY
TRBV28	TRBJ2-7	ASSLTSGRFYEQY
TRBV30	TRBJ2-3	AWSVAESTDTQY
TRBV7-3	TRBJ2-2	ASSSAADTNTGELF
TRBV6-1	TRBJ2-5	ASSETYLQETQY
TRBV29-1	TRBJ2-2	SVEVGGTSGGELF
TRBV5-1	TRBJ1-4	ASSFSVLVGNEKLF
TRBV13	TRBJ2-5	ASSILGGNGETQY
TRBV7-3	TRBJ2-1	ASSPAGSSYNEQF
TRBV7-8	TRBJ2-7	ASSLIREGIYEQY
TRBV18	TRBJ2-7	ASSPLAGGIQGEQY
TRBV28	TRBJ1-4	ASSSTGLNEKLF
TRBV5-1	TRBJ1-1	ASSLAAGTEAF
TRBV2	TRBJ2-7	ASSGTGRGSYEQY
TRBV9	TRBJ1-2	ASSAQGRYGYT
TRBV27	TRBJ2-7	ASSHLGGLGTSGYEQY
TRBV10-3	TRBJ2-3	AISESEGLLTDTQY
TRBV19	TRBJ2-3	ASQTSGKAADTQY
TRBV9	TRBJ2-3	ASGLYGLADKLTDTQY
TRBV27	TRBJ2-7	ASSLLAGGLWEQY
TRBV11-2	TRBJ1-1	ASSLQEGTEAF
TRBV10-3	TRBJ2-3	ATQTLNAQY
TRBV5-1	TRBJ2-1	ASSPLAGGAGNEQF
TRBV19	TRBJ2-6	ASSKTTASGANVLT
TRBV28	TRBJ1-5	ASSLRLAGGLQPQH
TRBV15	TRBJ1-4	ATSSGDSFNEKLF
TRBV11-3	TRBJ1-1	ASRNSQDTEAF
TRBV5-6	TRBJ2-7	ASSLSQGAYVYEQY
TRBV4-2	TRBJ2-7	ASSHTGQSYEQY
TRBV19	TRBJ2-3	ASSSGVDTQY
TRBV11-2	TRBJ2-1	ASSFLVGGYNEQF
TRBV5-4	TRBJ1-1	ASSFPGYDNTEAF
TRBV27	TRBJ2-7	ASASHYASYEQY
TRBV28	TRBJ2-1	ASKGLDQYNEQF
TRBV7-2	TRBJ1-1	ASSPSAVNPNTEAF
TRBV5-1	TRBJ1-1	ASSFGGNTEAF
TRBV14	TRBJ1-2	ASSQRKRFRGSYGYT
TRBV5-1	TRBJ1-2	ASSFSSQEGYYGYT
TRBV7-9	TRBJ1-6	SSSLSNSPLH
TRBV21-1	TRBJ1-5	ASSGGRESYSNQPQH
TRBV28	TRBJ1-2	ASSLSYTGGDGYT
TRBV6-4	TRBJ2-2	ASSDRGTGELF
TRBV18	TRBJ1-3	ASSPSPGGNTIY
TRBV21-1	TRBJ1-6	ASSTTTGVDSPLH
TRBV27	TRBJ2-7	ASSLAGFSYEQY
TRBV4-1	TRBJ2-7	ASSQDQRGYEQY
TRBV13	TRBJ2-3	ASSSAEEQY
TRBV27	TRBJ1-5	ASSLNAGSNQPQH